The 9 T cell receptor beta chains below all came from one sample that was sequenced in a study of glioma-infiltrating T cells. Using RNA template, CDR3s of TCR alpha and beta were amplified with iRepertoire arm-PCR. One entry per CDR3 protein results from TCRdb running MiXCR on the multiplex PCR reads. The repertoire holds over 100,000 distinct CDR3 sequences, about 25% seen once, with about 30% in the top ten. Sequencing input: glioma tissue, nonneoplastic brain tissue, or PBMCs (not recorded which). Receptors were obtained from a human donor with low-grade glioma or glioblastoma, undergoing nonglioma brain surgery, or in good health (not recorded which).

As concerns this clonotype: Here the CDR3 omits its conserved ending phenylalanine or tryptophan, so a read error is the likely source. This chain links TRBV6-2 or TRBV6-3 with TRBJ2-3; D not certain. The CDR3 length is 11 residues. Germline lookup yields CDR1 MNHEY and CDR2 SVGEGT. CDR3 DNA: TGTGCCATTAGTATATCAGATACTCAGTATTTG. Encoded protein: CAISISDTQYL.

This clonotype came up many times. This chain connects TRBV29-1 to TRBJ2-1; D is undetermined. CDR3 size: 12 residues. In germline, CDR1 is SQVTM, CDR2 ANQGSEA. With 6 bases removed from V and 3 bases from J, the gap between germline ends came to 9 bases. For the CDR3, the DNA is TGCAGCGTGACGGAAGGCTACAATGAGCAGTTCTTC. Residues: CSVTEGYNEQFF.

Ten or more counts support this clonotype. This chain uses TRBV5-1 with TRBJ1-2, with a tentative D call TRBD1 (6 bases). The CDR3 consists of 13 residues. Trimming left V 3 bases short and J 4 bases short, with 10 bases between. Germline CDR1 SGHRS, CDR2 YFSETQ. CDR3 protein: CASSSGQPYGYTF. CDR3 nucleotides: TGCGCCAGCAGCTCCGGACAGCCCTATGGCTACACCTTC.

This clonotype was observed many times. The chain is built from TRBV7-2 and TRBJ2-7, with a tentative D call TRBD1 (6 bases). There are 15 residues in the CDR3. Germline V gives CDR1 SGHTA, CDR2 FQGNSA. V lost 4 bases and J 4 bases, leaving 17 bases between the germline ends. CDR3: CASSSARQGLYEQYF. The CDR3 DNA reads as TGTGCCAGCAGCTCAGCGCGGCAGGGGTTGTACGAGCAGTACTTC.

This clonotype was detected many times. CDR3 sequence (DNA): TGTGCCAGCAGCACGAATCGGCCCAGCTCCTACGAGCAGTACTTC. Protein product: CASSTNRPSSYEQYF. The genes are TRBV3-1 and TRBJ2-7; no definite D call. The CDR3 is 15 amino acids. V was cut by 5 bases and J by 0 bases, with 14 bases left in between. Per germline, CDR1 LGHDT and CDR2 YNNKEL (reference sequence).

This clonotype showed up many times. The chain links TRBV28 to TRBJ1-2; D perhaps matches TRBD1 (6 bases). V gave up 5 bases and J gave up 4 bases, with 17 bases separating them. The CDR3 loop spans 15 amino acids. Germline CDR1 MDHEN, CDR2 SYDVKM. CDR3 loop: CASSASPGHGYGYTF. CDR3 DNA: TGTGCCAGCAGTGCCTCGCCGGGACACGGCTATGGCTACACCTTC.

This clonotype was seen ten or more times. The chain links TRBV20-1 to TRBJ1-1; D may be TRBD1 (6 bases). This CDR3 has 14 residues. The V end was cut by 6 bases, the J end by 2 bases, with 16 bases between. Germline V gives CDR1 DFQATT, CDR2 SNEGSKA (reference sequence). The DNA for the CDR3 is TGCAGTGCCAAGAAGGGGGGTTTAAACACTGAAGCTTTCTTT. Protein product: CSAKKGGLNTEAFF.

The chain recombines TRBV6-4 with TRBJ1-1; D is ambiguous. This CDR3 contains 13 residues. The germline V gene encodes CDR1 MRHNA and CDR2 SNTAGT. V lost 6 bases to trimming and J lost 1 base, with 9 bases between them. The CDR3 loop reads CASSRDKNTEAFF. The DNA for the CDR3 is TGTGCCAGCAGCCGGGATAAGAACACTGAAGCTTTCTTT.

This clonotype was seen repeatedly, ten times or more. V usage is TRBV6-1 and J usage is TRBJ2-3, with D perhaps TRBD1 (5 bases). Trimming cost V 6 bases and J 2 bases, with 21 bases left between them. CDR1 is MNHNS and CDR2 is SASEGT in the germline V gene. This CDR3 is built from 17 residues. CDR3 region: CASRQTVTTLNTDTQYF. In DNA form, the CDR3 reads TGTGCCAGCAGGCAGACAGTGACAACCCTGAACACAGATACGCAGTATTTT.